This is a list of T cell receptor beta chains from one sample in a study of cytomegalovirus exposure and HLA in healthy donors. Data came from immunoSEQ multiplex PCR; TCRdb stores just in-frame clones and leaves some out. The sample carries tens of thousands of clones, under 75% recorded once. Sequenced sample: PBMCs. These receptor sequences come from a man under 40 in good health and CMV-seronegative. The CDR3 runs from the conserved cysteine through the conserved F or W. The D gene is left open where the match is weak. Rows give clone size only sometimes, using once, few, many, or a class for an expanded clone.

clone_size: .
j_call: TRBJ2-7
v_call: TRBV7-9
d_call: .
cdr3_nt: TGTGCCAGCAGCTTTGCTAGCTTGCACGAGCAGTACTTC
cdr3_aa: CASSFASLHEQYF

clone_size: .
j_call: TRBJ1-1
v_call: TRBV13
d_call: .
cdr3_nt: TGTGCCAGCAGCCTCCTTGAGGGCGACAACACTGAAGCTTTCTTT
cdr3_aa: CASSLLEGDNTEAFF

clone_size: .
j_call: TRBJ2-4
v_call: TRBV6-6
d_call: .
cdr3_nt: TGTGCCAGCAGTTACCCCCTCTTC
cdr3_aa: CASSYPLF

clone_size: .
j_call: TRBJ2-7
v_call: TRBV6-5
d_call: TRBD2
cdr3_nt: TGTGCCAGCAGTTCACGGACTAGCGGGAGATTCGAGCAGTACTTC
cdr3_aa: CASSSRTSGRFEQYF

clone_size: .
j_call: TRBJ1-2
v_call: TRBV5-6
d_call: .
cdr3_nt: TGTGCCAGCAGCTTACAGGGATTACGGGCGTATGGCTACACCTTC
cdr3_aa: CASSLQGLRAYGYTF

clone_size: .
j_call: TRBJ2-7
v_call: TRBV7-9
d_call: .
cdr3_nt: TGTGCCAGCAGCCCATTCAGCGGCTCCTACGAGCAGTACTTC
cdr3_aa: CASSPFSGSYEQYF

clone_size: few
j_call: TRBJ2-1
v_call: TRBV5-4
d_call: TRBD2
cdr3_nt: TGTGCCAGCAGCACGGCCGGGGGGATCCCCTACAATGAGCAGTTCTTC
cdr3_aa: CASSTAGGIPYNEQFF

clone_size: .
j_call: TRBJ1-2
v_call: TRBV5-1
d_call: TRBD1
cdr3_nt: TGCGCCAGCAGCCTAAACGACAGGGTCGGAGGCTACACCTTC
cdr3_aa: CASSLNDRVGGYTF

clone_size: .
j_call: TRBJ2-7
v_call: TRBV7-6
d_call: TRBD2
cdr3_nt: TGTGCCAGCAGCTTAGAACTTCGGTTAGCGGGAGGGCTTCCCTACGAGCAGTACTTC
cdr3_aa: CASSLELRLAGGLPYEQYF

clone_size: .
j_call: TRBJ2-3
v_call: TRBV5-1
d_call: TRBD2
cdr3_nt: TGCGCCAGCAGCTTCCGGACTAGCGGGGTCACAGATACGCAGTATTTT
cdr3_aa: CASSFRTSGVTDTQYF

clone_size: .
j_call: TRBJ1-1
v_call: TRBV29-1
d_call: TRBD1
cdr3_nt: TGCAGCGGGATACAGGGGTACGGCACTGAAGCTTTCTTT
cdr3_aa: CSGIQGYGTEAFF

clone_size: .
j_call: TRBJ1-1
v_call: TRBV19
d_call: .
cdr3_nt: TGTGCCAGTAGTCTACGACCAGGGAACACTGAAGCTTTCTTT
cdr3_aa: CASSLRPGNTEAFF

clone_size: .
j_call: TRBJ2-7
v_call: TRBV25-1
d_call: TRBD2
cdr3_nt: TGTGCCAGCAGTGAAGGCGGGAGCTCCTACGAGCAGTACTTC
cdr3_aa: CASSEGGSSYEQYF

clone_size: .
j_call: TRBJ1-2
v_call: TRBV30
d_call: .
cdr3_nt: TGTGCCTGGAGGCTAGGGGTGGGTGGCTACACCTTC
cdr3_aa: CAWRLGVGGYTF

clone_size: once
j_call: TRBJ2-2
v_call: TRBV6-5
d_call: TRBD2
cdr3_nt: TGTGCCAGCAGTTACATGGTAGCGGGAGCTGGGGAGCTGTTTTTT
cdr3_aa: CASSYMVAGAGELFF

clone_size: .
j_call: TRBJ2-7
v_call: TRBV19
d_call: TRBD2
cdr3_nt: TGTGCCAGTAGTATAGCGGGAGGGCCAGCGTCCGAGCAGTACTTC
cdr3_aa: CASSIAGGPASEQYF

clone_size: .
j_call: TRBJ2-1
v_call: TRBV7-9
d_call: .
cdr3_nt: TGTGCCAGCTTTCGCGGGAGAGGGGGGGGCGATGAGCAGTTCTTC
cdr3_aa: CASFRGRGGGDEQFF

clone_size: .
j_call: TRBJ1-5
v_call: TRBV11-3
d_call: TRBD1
cdr3_nt: TGTGCCCGCCAATCGGACAGGGATAGCAATCAGCCCCAGCATTTT
cdr3_aa: CARQSDRDSNQPQHF

clone_size: .
j_call: TRBJ1-5
v_call: TRBV29-1
d_call: TRBD1
cdr3_nt: TGCAGCGTTACGACAGGGGGCCCTTATAGCAATCAGCCCCAGCATTTT
cdr3_aa: CSVTTGGPYSNQPQHF

clone_size: .
j_call: TRBJ1-1
v_call: TRBV30
d_call: .
cdr3_nt: TGTGCCTGGAATGTGGGGCAGCGTGAAGCTTTCTTT
cdr3_aa: CAWNVGQREAFF

clone_size: .
j_call: TRBJ2-5
v_call: TRBV29-1
d_call: TRBD1
cdr3_nt: TGCAGCGTTGAACGTCTGTCAGGGGGCGACGGGACCCAGTACTTC
cdr3_aa: CSVERLSGGDGTQYF

clone_size: .
j_call: TRBJ2-3
v_call: TRBV25-1
d_call: TRBD2
cdr3_nt: TGTGCCAGCAGTGGGGATAGCGGGAGGGCATATAAGAAGTATTTT
cdr3_aa: CASSGDSGRAYKKYF

clone_size: .
j_call: TRBJ1-5
v_call: TRBV5-6
d_call: .
cdr3_nt: TGTGCCAGCAGTGGCAGGCTTAGCAATCAGCCCCAGCATTTT
cdr3_aa: CASSGRLSNQPQHF

clone_size: .
j_call: TRBJ1-3
v_call: TRBV30
d_call: .
cdr3_nt: TGTGCCTGGAGTGGAGAGCCTTCTGGAAACACCATATATTTT
cdr3_aa: CAWSGEPSGNTIYF

clone_size: .
j_call: TRBJ2-7
v_call: TRBV6-5
d_call: .
cdr3_nt: TGTGCCAGCAGCCCCCAAGGTCAGGGGAGCTACGAGCAGTACTTC
cdr3_aa: CASSPQGQGSYEQYF

clone_size: .
j_call: TRBJ2-5
v_call: TRBV6-1
d_call: .
cdr3_nt: TGTGCCAGCAGTGAAGCGGGAGGGGGGTACCAAGAGACCCAGTACTTC
cdr3_aa: CASSEAGGGYQETQYF

clone_size: .
j_call: TRBJ2-3
v_call: TRBV7-9
d_call: TRBD1
cdr3_nt: TGTGCCAGCAGCCAAGGGACAGATAGCACAGATACGCAGTATTTT
cdr3_aa: CASSQGTDSTDTQYF

clone_size: few
j_call: TRBJ2-2
v_call: TRBV6-1
d_call: TRBD2
cdr3_nt: TGTGCCAGCAGTGAAGAGGGCGGGAGCGCCGGGGAGCTGTTTTTT
cdr3_aa: CASSEEGGSAGELFF

clone_size: .
j_call: TRBJ2-5
v_call: TRBV25-1
d_call: .
cdr3_nt: TGTGCCAGCAGTGAGGGGTTGGGGCCACGGGAGACCCAGTACTTC
cdr3_aa: CASSEGLGPRETQYF

clone_size: .
j_call: TRBJ2-3
v_call: TRBV5-8
d_call: .
cdr3_nt: TGTGCCAGCAGCTCCCCGTGGGGCAGGGCAGTTGGAGATACGCAGTATTTT
cdr3_aa: CASSSPWGRAVGDTQYF

clone_size: .
j_call: TRBJ2-7
v_call: TRBV5-4
d_call: .
cdr3_nt: TGTGCCAGCAGCTCTCCCGGGACATCTCTCTACGAGCAGTACTTC
cdr3_aa: CASSSPGTSLYEQYF

clone_size: .
j_call: TRBJ1-3
v_call: TRBV25-1
d_call: .
cdr3_nt: TGTGCCAGCAGTGAATGGGGGCGAGGAAACACCATATATTTT
cdr3_aa: CASSEWGRGNTIYF

clone_size: .
j_call: TRBJ2-5
v_call: TRBV19
d_call: TRBD1
cdr3_nt: TGTGCCAGTAGTATCCCCAGGGGGCGAGACCAAGAGACCCAGTACTTC
cdr3_aa: CASSIPRGRDQETQYF

clone_size: .
j_call: TRBJ2-7
v_call: TRBV11-2
d_call: .
cdr3_nt: TGTGCCAGCAGCTTAGATCCTGTCTACGAGCAGTACTTC
cdr3_aa: CASSLDPVYEQYF

clone_size: .
j_call: TRBJ2-1
v_call: TRBV19
d_call: TRBD2
cdr3_nt: TGTGCCAGTAGTATTTGGTCTGGGCTAGCGGGGAGCAATGAGCAGTTCTTC
cdr3_aa: CASSIWSGLAGSNEQFF

clone_size: .
j_call: TRBJ1-4
v_call: TRBV30
d_call: .
cdr3_nt: TGTGCCTGGAGTGTAACAGGGACGGCCGAAAAACTGTTTTTT
cdr3_aa: CAWSVTGTAEKLFF

clone_size: .
j_call: TRBJ1-3
v_call: TRBV7-8
d_call: .
cdr3_nt: TGTGCCAGCAGCTTTTTGGAGTTTAACTCTGGAAACACCATATATTTT
cdr3_aa: CASSFLEFNSGNTIYF

clone_size: .
j_call: TRBJ1-4
v_call: TRBV6-1
d_call: TRBD1
cdr3_nt: TGTGCCAGCAGTCGGGACAGGGGGGGTAAAAAACTGTTTTTT
cdr3_aa: CASSRDRGGKKLFF

clone_size: .
j_call: TRBJ1-1
v_call: TRBV30
d_call: .
cdr3_nt: TGTGCCTGGAGTGCAACGGGATTCGAGGATTTCTTT
cdr3_aa: CAWSATGFEDFF

clone_size: .
j_call: TRBJ1-1
v_call: TRBV7-9
d_call: .
cdr3_nt: TGTGCCAGCAGCTTAGGTGGGGGAGGGAACACTGAAGCTTTCTTT
cdr3_aa: CASSLGGGGNTEAFF

clone_size: once
j_call: TRBJ2-1
v_call: TRBV9
d_call: TRBD2
cdr3_nt: TGTGCCAGCAGCGCAGCACGGGGACTAGCGGCCAATGAGCAGTTCTTC
cdr3_aa: CASSAARGLAANEQFF

clone_size: .
j_call: TRBJ2-1
v_call: TRBV6-6
d_call: .
cdr3_nt: TGTGCCAGCGGGGGAGGGGGAGGCGCCTACAATGAGCAGTTCTTC
cdr3_aa: CASGGGGGAYNEQFF

clone_size: .
j_call: TRBJ2-5
v_call: TRBV7-8
d_call: .
cdr3_nt: TGTGCCAGCAGGACACCAAACCAAGAGACCCAGTACTTC
cdr3_aa: CASRTPNQETQYF

clone_size: .
j_call: TRBJ2-5
v_call: TRBV5-1
d_call: TRBD1
cdr3_nt: TGCGCCAGCGTCCCGACAGGGAGTGGGGAGACCCAGTACTTC
cdr3_aa: CASVPTGSGETQYF

clone_size: .
j_call: TRBJ1-1
v_call: TRBV13
d_call: .
cdr3_nt: TGTGCCAGCAGCTTAGGGGTTATTGAAGCTTCCTTT
cdr3_aa: CASSLGVIEASF

clone_size: once
j_call: TRBJ2-2
v_call: TRBV2
d_call: .
cdr3_nt: TGTGCCAGCAGTTTACAGGGTTTAAGAACCGGGGAGCTGTTTTTT
cdr3_aa: CASSLQGLRTGELFF

clone_size: .
j_call: TRBJ1-2
v_call: TRBV30
d_call: .
cdr3_nt: TGTGCCTGGAGGGACAGTAACTATGGCTACACCTTC
cdr3_aa: CAWRDSNYGYTF

clone_size: once
j_call: TRBJ2-1
v_call: TRBV9
d_call: TRBD2
cdr3_nt: TGTGCCAGCAGCGTAGGTCCTAGCGGGAGCAGTTTCTTC
cdr3_aa: CASSVGPSGSSFF

clone_size: .
j_call: TRBJ2-7
v_call: TRBV4-2
d_call: .
cdr3_nt: TGTGCCAGCAGCCAAGACGTGGGGCGCGAGCAGTACTTC
cdr3_aa: CASSQDVGREQYF

clone_size: few
j_call: TRBJ2-7
v_call: TRBV5-4
d_call: TRBD2
cdr3_nt: TGTGCCAGCAGCTGGGGAGGGACTAGCGGCTACGAGCAGTACTTC
cdr3_aa: CASSWGGTSGYEQYF

clone_size: .
j_call: TRBJ2-2
v_call: TRBV6-1
d_call: .
cdr3_nt: TGTGCCAGCAGTGCTTTGGGCGGGACGAACACCGGGGAGCTGTTTTTT
cdr3_aa: CASSALGGTNTGELFF

clone_size: .
j_call: TRBJ1-1
v_call: TRBV5-1
d_call: TRBD1
cdr3_nt: TGCGCCAGCAGCGGGCAGGGGGGTTCTGAAGCTTTCTTT
cdr3_aa: CASSGQGGSEAFF

clone_size: once
j_call: TRBJ2-1
v_call: TRBV6-6
d_call: .
cdr3_nt: TGTGCCAGCGGTAGCTCCTACAATGAGCAGTTCTTC
cdr3_aa: CASGSSYNEQFF

clone_size: few
j_call: TRBJ1-4
v_call: TRBV4-2
d_call: TRBD1
cdr3_nt: TGTGCCAGCAGCGGACAGGGCCGTAATGAAAAACTGTTTTTT
cdr3_aa: CASSGQGRNEKLFF

clone_size: .
j_call: TRBJ1-2
v_call: TRBV6-5
d_call: .
cdr3_nt: TGTGCCAGCAGTTACTCGACGGGGAACAACTATGGCTACACCTTC
cdr3_aa: CASSYSTGNNYGYTF

clone_size: .
j_call: TRBJ2-1
v_call: TRBV7-9
d_call: .
cdr3_nt: TGTGCCAGCAGCTTAACTGGGGGCTGCTTCTTC
cdr3_aa: CASSLTGGCFF

clone_size: .
j_call: TRBJ2-7
v_call: TRBV25-1
d_call: .
cdr3_nt: TGTGCCAGCAGGCAGACCGGGACCACAGGGAACGAGCAGTACTTC
cdr3_aa: CASRQTGTTGNEQYF

clone_size: few
j_call: TRBJ2-1
v_call: TRBV6-6
d_call: TRBD2
cdr3_nt: TGTGCCAGCAGCCCCGGGACTAGCGGTTCCCTTTATGGGTTCTTC
cdr3_aa: CASSPGTSGSLYGFF